Each of the 29 T cell receptor beta chains below was sequenced from the same sample in a study of blood T cells in healthy people across ages. The use of a sample-barcoded 5' primer and a J-beta primer mix characterized a second PCR of roughly 6 to 11 cycles. TCRdb reanalysed the 5' RACE reads using MiXCR and keeps one entry per CDR3 protein. The data show 1.5 million to 2 million distinct CDR3 sequences, around half seen once. The sample taken for sequencing was blood. The origin of the receptors is a middle-aged woman in good health.

This chain connects TRBV25-1 to TRBJ2-1; D is uncertain. The CDR3 has 17 residues. Germline CDR1 is MGHDK and CDR2 is SYGVNS. V was clipped by 0 bases and J by 7 bases, with 19 bases between them. The CDR3 loop reads CASSEYSRVSAMNEQFF. The CDR3 bases are TGTGCCAGCAGTGAATACTCCCGCGTGTCGGCGATGAATGAGCAGTTCTTC.

This clonotype was found a few times. The genes are TRBV27 and TRBJ2-3; D is perhaps TRBD1 (5 bases). Germline V gene sequence: CDR1 MNHEY, CDR2 SMNVEV (reference sequence). The CDR3 totals 14 residues. V was trimmed by 7 bases and J by 1 base, leaving 12 bases between them. The CDR3 loop is CASTPRGRTDTQYF. The CDR3, as DNA: TGTGCCAGCACTCCTAGGGGCCGCACAGATACGCAGTATTTT.

A word on this clonotype: The junction and the germline gene differ at one end; a read error may be behind it. This rearrangement joins TRBV9 to TRBJ2-5; 7 nucleotides align to TRBD1. Germline loops: CDR1 SGDLS, CDR2 YYNGEE. The CDR3 length is 15 residues. CDR3: CASSWGQRNQETRYF. The CDR3 nucleotides are TGTGCCAGCAGCTGGGGACAGAGAAACCAAGAGACCCGGTACTTC.

The V and J genes are TRBV27 and TRBJ2-1; D is perhaps TRBD2 (5 bases). The CDR3 runs to 14 residues. V shed 3 bases and J shed 6 bases, with 12 bases lying between them. CDR1 MNHEY and CDR2 SMNVEV come from the germline V gene (reference sequence). Here the CDR3 reads CASSFYGNSNEQFF. CDR3 sequence (DNA): TGTGCCAGCAGTTTTTACGGGAACAGCAATGAGCAGTTCTTC.

This clonotype was seen only a few times. This rearrangement joins TRBV24-1 to TRBJ2-7; D is possibly TRBD1 or TRBD2 (5 bases each). The CDR3 has 14 residues. Germline CDR1 reads KGHDR; CDR2 reads SFDVKD. V was trimmed by 3 bases and J by 5 bases, leaving 13 bases between them. In DNA, the CDR3 is TGTGCCACCAGTGATCCGGACCGGGGCAACGAGCAGTACTTC. Translating it yields CATSDPDRGNEQYF.

This clonotype appeared a few times. The V and J genes are TRBV6-5 and TRBJ1-1, with D perhaps matching TRBD1 (5 bases). From germline, CDR1 is MNHEY and CDR2 SVGAGI. The CDR3 is 13 amino acids. Trimming stripped 11 bases from V and 8 bases from J, with 21 bases between. The CDR3 region is CARFKGPVPEAFF. CDR3 in DNA: TGTGCCCGATTCAAGGGACCAGTCCCAGAAGCTTTCTTT.

In its sample, this clonotype was seen a few times. V and J are TRBV27 and TRBJ2-1; D ambiguous. The germline CDR1 and CDR2 sequences are MNHEY and SMNVEV (reference sequence). Trimming left V 5 bases short and J 2 bases short, with 13 bases between. The CDR3 is 15 residues long. CDR3 sequence: CASSPRDPTYNEQFF. CDR3 DNA sequence: TGTGCCAGCAGTCCCCGAGATCCGACCTACAATGAGCAGTTCTTC.

This clonotype was found a few times. This sequence joins TRBV3-1 and TRBJ2-7; 9 bases agree with TRBD1. CDR1 LGHDT and CDR2 YNNKEL come from the germline V gene (reference sequence). Trimming removed 6 bases from V and 9 bases from J; junction bases left unmatched: 15. The CDR3 is 15 residues long. CDR3 DNA sequence: TGTGCCAGCAGTCAAATTGCGGACAGGGGCGCCGGGCAGTACTTC. It specifies CASSQIADRGAGQYF.

Of note for this clonotype: This clone may be a read error of a much larger clone one base away. CDR3: CASSYLGPYNEQYF. In DNA form, the CDR3 reads TGTGCCAGCAGTTACCTGGGACCGTACAATGAGCAGTACTTC. The V gene is TRBV6-5, the J gene TRBJ2-7; D might be TRBD1 or TRBD2, each matching 5 bases. Trimming shortened V by 2 bases and J by 7 bases, and 15 bases separated the two germline ends. This CDR3 is 14 amino acids long. Germline V CDR1 and CDR2: MNHEY, SVGAGI.

V and J are TRBV6-5 and TRBJ1-2; D uncertain. There are 12 residues in the CDR3. The germline V and J ends were trimmed by 8 bases and 4 bases, with 11 bases remaining between them. The germline gives CDR1 MNHEY, CDR2 SVGAGI. The CDR3 DNA reads as TGTGCCAGCGGCCTCCCCTCCTATGGCTACACCTTC. This encodes CASGLPSYGYTF.

This sequence joins TRBV29-1 and TRBJ2-1, with 9 positions matching TRBD2. The J call may be in error: the DNA end matches TRBJ2-7 better. Germline V gives CDR1 SQVTM, CDR2 ANQGSEA. The CDR3 runs 15 residues. The CDR3 region is CSVEERGANYNEQYF. The DNA of the CDR3 is TGCAGCGTGGAGGAGCGGGGGGCTAACTACAATGAGCAGTACTTC.

This clonotype was detected only a few times. The chain employs TRBV11-2 and TRBJ2-7; 9 bases match TRBD2. The J call may be in error: the DNA end matches TRBJ2-5 better. CDR3 length: 15 amino acids. Germline assignment: CDR1 SGHAT and CDR2 FQNNGV. In DNA form, the CDR3 reads TGTGCCAGCAGCTCAAGCGGGGGGCACCAAGAGACCCAGTACTTC. Amino acids: CASSSSGGHQETQYF.

V is TRBV7-2 and J is TRBJ1-2, with D perhaps TRBD1 (6 bases). Per germline, CDR1 SGHTA and CDR2 FQGNSA. This CDR3 has 16 residues. Trimming took 5 bases from V and 4 from J, leaving 20 bases between them. The CDR3 region has the DNA TGTGCCAGCAGCAAGACAGGACAAAGCCGAACCTATGGCTACACCTTC. Its translation: CASSKTGQSRTYGYTF.

The chain uses TRBV29-1 and TRBJ2-3, with TRBD1 matching 9 bases. The CDR3 is made up of 13 amino acids. V lost 7 bases and J lost 6; bases outside the gene matches: 8. Germline V CDR1 and CDR2: SQVTM, ANQGSEA. DNA of the CDR3: TGCAGCGCGGCACAGGGGGCAGGCGATACGCAGTATTTT. As protein: CSAAQGAGDTQYF.

The chain couples TRBV29-1 to TRBJ1-1; possible D gene TRBD1, 5 bases. CDR3 length: 12 amino acids. Germline lookup yields CDR1 SQVTM and CDR2 ANQGSEA. Trimming removed 6 bases from V and 10 bases from J, with 18 bases in between. The CDR3 sequence is CSVEDTPAGAFF. CDR3 DNA sequence: TGCAGCGTAGAGGACACCCCCGCAGGAGCTTTCTTT.

The CDR3 region is CASSPWGNQETQYF. CDR3 nucleotide sequence: TGTGCCAGCTCACCCTGGGGGAACCAAGAGACCCAGTACTTC. The chain links TRBV18 to TRBJ2-5; D could derive from TRBD1 or TRBD2 (5 bases each). Germline V CDR1 and CDR2: KGHSH, LQKENI. This CDR3 is built from 14 residues. The ends were cut back, 3 bases at V and 0 bases at J, with 8 bases in the middle.

This sequence joins TRBV19 and TRBJ2-1, with 8 bases that match TRBD2. Germline CDR1 reads LNHDA; CDR2 reads SQIVND (reference sequence). The CDR3 is 16 residues long. J gave up 2 bases and V 3 bases, and 6 bases lay outside the gene matches. The CDR3 DNA sequence: TGTGCCAGTAGTATCGGTTTAGCGGGGCCCTACAATGAGCAGTTCTTC. Its translation is CASSIGLAGPYNEQFF.

This chain uses TRBV20-1 with TRBJ1-2; D is unresolved. The germline V gene encodes CDR1 DFQATT and CDR2 SNEGSKA (reference sequence). With 6 bases removed from V and 6 bases from J, the gap between germline ends came to 14 bases. The CDR3 runs to 12 residues. The CDR3 DNA is TGCAGTGCCACGGAGCAGAGAGATGGCTACACCTTC. Its protein product is CSATEQRDGYTF.

This clonotype was seen only a few times. The rearrangement uses TRBV29-1 and TRBJ2-5, with 10 bases that match TRBD1. The CDR3 contains 12 residues. The V gene end was trimmed by 7 bases and the J gene end by 4 bases; junction bases not matched to a gene: 3. In germline, CDR1 is SQVTM, CDR2 ANQGSEA. The CDR3 sequence: CSGQGAGETQYF. The CDR3 region has the DNA TGCAGCGGACAGGGGGCGGGAGAGACCCAGTACTTC.

The V and J genes are TRBV5-4 and TRBJ2-1, with TRBD2 matching over 8 bases. The V segment lost 4 bases and the J segment 8 bases; nucleotides outside the gene matches: 14. The V gene's germline CDR1 is SGHNT and CDR2 YYREEE (reference sequence). This CDR3 spans 16 amino acids. The CDR3 nucleotides are TGTGCCAGCAGCCCGGGAGGGCGGGGGGCCGTCGATGAGCAGTTCTTC. Its protein product is CASSPGGRGAVDEQFF.

The V call is TRBV6-5, the J call TRBJ2-1; D might be TRBD2 (6 bases). The J call may not be correct, given that the DNA end is closer to TRBJ2-7. Germline V lookup: CDR1 MNHEY, CDR2 SVGAGI. The CDR3 extends over 16 amino acids. DNA of the CDR3: TGTGCCAGCCGAGTCTTGGGACTTGCCTCCTACAATGAGCAGTACTTC. Translation: CASRVLGLASYNEQYF.

A single count supports this clonotype. The chain recombines TRBV4-3 with TRBJ2-7; 8 bases line up with TRBD1. Judging by the DNA end, TRBJ2-5 fits better; the J call may be wrong. The CDR3 has 15 amino acids. Germline assignment: CDR1 LGHNA and CDR2 YSLEER. The CDR3 coding sequence is TGCGCCAGCAGCAAAGTCGCAGGGGGCGCAGAGACCCAGTACTTC. It codes for CASSKVAGGAETQYF.

This chain joins TRBV4-3 and TRBJ2-7; D is perhaps TRBD1 (5 bases). The germline CDR1 and CDR2 sequences are LGHNA and YSLEER. Trimming removed 1 base at V and 6 bases at J, with 16 bases between. This CDR3 region has 15 residues. Here the CDR3 DNA reads TGCGCCAGCAGCCAAGCAAACAGCCAGGGTAGCGAGCAGTACTTC. It translates to CASSQANSQGSEQYF.

This sequence joins TRBV2 and TRBJ2-1; no firm D call. The CDR3 contains 15 residues. CDR1 is SNHLY and CDR2 is FYNNEI in the germline V gene. The V and J ends lost 0 bases and 8 bases respectively, with 14 bases between them. The CDR3 region is CASSEAESPPDEQFF. The CDR3 DNA reads TGTGCCAGCAGTGAAGCCGAATCGCCTCCAGATGAGCAGTTCTTC.

The chain joins TRBV12-3 or TRBV12-4 to TRBJ2-4; D unresolved. Trimming stripped 1 base from V and 7 bases from J, with 8 bases between. CDR3 size: 13 residues. CDR3 residues: CASSLGKANIQYF. DNA for the CDR3: TGTGCCAGCAGTTTAGGCAAAGCCAACATTCAGTACTTC.

J is TRBJ1-2 and V is TRBV7-2; D not resolved. The CDR3 runs 16 residues. CDR1 is SGHTA, CDR2 FQGNSA, per germline. Trimming removed 1 base from V and 0 bases from J, with 12 bases in between. The DNA of the CDR3 is TGTGCCAGCAGCTTAGAGTTTCGGGTAGCTAACTATGGCTACACCTTC. It is translated as CASSLEFRVANYGYTF.

The chain carries TRBV27 and TRBJ2-3, with TRBD2 matching 11 bases. This CDR3 comprises 14 residues. The V and J ends lost 10 bases and 3 bases, in that order; junction bases with no gene match: 6. CDR1 and CDR2 from the germline V gene are MNHEY and SMNVEV (reference sequence). The CDR3 loop is CATMTSGATDTQYF. The DNA of the CDR3 is TGTGCCACCATGACTAGCGGGGCTACAGATACGCAGTATTTT.

A remark on this clonotype: A read error may account for a junction end that differs from germline. J is TRBJ2-5 and V is TRBV7-2; D perhaps matches TRBD1 (5 bases). This CDR3 has 14 amino acids. The V gene's germline CDR1 is SGHTA and CDR2 FQGNSA. The DNA for the CDR3 is TGTGCCAGCAGCTTAGCGTCCAGGGTAGAGGCCCAGTACTTC. Translation: CASSLASRVEAQYF.

This clonotype showed up just a few times. This rearrangement joins TRBV20-1 to TRBJ1-2; D perhaps matches TRBD1 (6 bases). Deletions cut 3 bases from V and 5 bases from J, with 10 bases between. Germline-derived CDR1 and CDR2 are DFQATT and SNEGSKA (reference sequence). The CDR3 is made up of 12 amino acids. CDR3 coding DNA: TGCAGTGCTAGGTGTCAGGGGTATGGCTACACCTTC. Translating it yields CSARCQGYGYTF.